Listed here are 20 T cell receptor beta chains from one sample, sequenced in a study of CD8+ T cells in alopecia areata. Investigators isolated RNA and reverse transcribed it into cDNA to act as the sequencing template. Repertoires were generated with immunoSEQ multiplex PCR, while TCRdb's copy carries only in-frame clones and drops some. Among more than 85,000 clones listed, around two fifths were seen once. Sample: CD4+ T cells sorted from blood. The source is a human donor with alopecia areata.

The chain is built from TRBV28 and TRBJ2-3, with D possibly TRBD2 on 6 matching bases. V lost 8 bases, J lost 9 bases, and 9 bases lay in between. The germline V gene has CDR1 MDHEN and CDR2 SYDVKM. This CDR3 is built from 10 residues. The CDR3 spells CASGGKTQYF. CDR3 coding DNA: TGTGCCAGCGGAGGGAAGACGCAGTATTTT.

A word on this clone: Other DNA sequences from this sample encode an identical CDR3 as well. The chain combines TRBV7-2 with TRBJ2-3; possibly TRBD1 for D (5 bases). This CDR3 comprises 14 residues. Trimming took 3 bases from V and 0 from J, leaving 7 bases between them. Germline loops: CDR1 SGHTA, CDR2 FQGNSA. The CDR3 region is CASSFQGSTDTQYF. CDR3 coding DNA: TGTGCCAGCAGCTTTCAGGGTAGCACAGATACGCAGTATTTT.

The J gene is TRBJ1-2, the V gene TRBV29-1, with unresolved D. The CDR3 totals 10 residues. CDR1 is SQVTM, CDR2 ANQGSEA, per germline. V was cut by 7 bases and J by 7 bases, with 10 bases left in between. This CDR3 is CSARLVGYTF. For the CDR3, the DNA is TGCAGCGCCCGGTTGGTTGGCTACACCTTC.

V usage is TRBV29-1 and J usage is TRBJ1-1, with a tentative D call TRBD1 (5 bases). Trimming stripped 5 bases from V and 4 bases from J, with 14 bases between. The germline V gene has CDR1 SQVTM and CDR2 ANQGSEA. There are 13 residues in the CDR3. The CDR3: CSVSFGGSTEAFF. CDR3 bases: TGCAGCGTTTCCTTCGGGGGGAGCACTGAAGCTTTCTTT.

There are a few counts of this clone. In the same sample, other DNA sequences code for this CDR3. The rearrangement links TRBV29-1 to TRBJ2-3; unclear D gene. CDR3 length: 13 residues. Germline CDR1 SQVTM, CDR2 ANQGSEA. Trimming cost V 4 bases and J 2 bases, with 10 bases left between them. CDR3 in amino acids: CSVAAPLTDTQYF. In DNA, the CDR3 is TGCAGCGTTGCTGCCCCTCTCACAGATACGCAGTATTTT.

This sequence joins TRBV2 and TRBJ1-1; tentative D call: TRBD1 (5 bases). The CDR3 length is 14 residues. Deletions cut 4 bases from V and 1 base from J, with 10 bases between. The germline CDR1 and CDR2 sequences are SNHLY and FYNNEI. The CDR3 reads CASSVGQENTEAFF. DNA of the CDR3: TGTGCCAGCAGTGTAGGACAAGAGAACACTGAAGCTTTCTTT.

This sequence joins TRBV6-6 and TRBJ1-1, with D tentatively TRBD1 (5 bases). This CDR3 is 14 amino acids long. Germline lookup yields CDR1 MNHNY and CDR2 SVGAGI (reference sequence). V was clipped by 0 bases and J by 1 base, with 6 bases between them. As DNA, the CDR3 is TGTGCCAGCAGTTACTCGGGGGGGAACACTGAAGCTTTCTTT. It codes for CASSYSGGNTEAFF.

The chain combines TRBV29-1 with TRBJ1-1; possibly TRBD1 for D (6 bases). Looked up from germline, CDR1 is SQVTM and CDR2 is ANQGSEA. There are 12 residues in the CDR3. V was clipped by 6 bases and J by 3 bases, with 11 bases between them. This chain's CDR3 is CSVARGDTEAFF. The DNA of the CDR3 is TGCAGCGTGGCTAGGGGGGACACTGAAGCTTTCTTT.

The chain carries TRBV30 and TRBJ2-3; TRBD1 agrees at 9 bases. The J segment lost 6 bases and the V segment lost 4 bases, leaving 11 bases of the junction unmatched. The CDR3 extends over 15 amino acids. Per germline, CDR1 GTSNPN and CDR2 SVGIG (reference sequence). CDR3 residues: CAWKSMGQGRDTQYF. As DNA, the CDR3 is TGTGCCTGGAAGAGTATGGGACAGGGCCGGGATACGCAGTATTTT.

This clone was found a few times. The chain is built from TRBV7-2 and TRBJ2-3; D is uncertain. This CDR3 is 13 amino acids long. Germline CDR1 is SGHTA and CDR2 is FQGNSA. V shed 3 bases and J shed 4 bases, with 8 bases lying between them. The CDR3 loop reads CASSFSEADTQYF. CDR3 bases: TGTGCCAGCAGCTTCTCCGAGGCAGATACGCAGTATTTT.

The CDR3: CASTPGLAGNQDTQYF. In DNA, the CDR3 is TGTGCCAGCACCCCTGGGCTAGCGGGAAATCAAGATACGCAGTATTTT. The rearrangement uses TRBV9 and TRBJ2-3; 9 bases align to TRBD2. This CDR3 is 16 amino acids long. With 6 bases clipped from V and 5 bases from J, the junction kept 13 bases outside the gene matches. CDR1 is SGDLS and CDR2 is YYNGEE in the germline V gene.

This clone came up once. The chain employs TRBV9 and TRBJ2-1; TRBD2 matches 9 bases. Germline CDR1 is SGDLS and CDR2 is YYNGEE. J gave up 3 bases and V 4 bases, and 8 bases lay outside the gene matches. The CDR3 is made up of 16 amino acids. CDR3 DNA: TGTGCCAGCAGCTCAGATAGACTAGCGGACTACAATGAGCAGTTCTTC. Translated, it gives CASSSDRLADYNEQFF.

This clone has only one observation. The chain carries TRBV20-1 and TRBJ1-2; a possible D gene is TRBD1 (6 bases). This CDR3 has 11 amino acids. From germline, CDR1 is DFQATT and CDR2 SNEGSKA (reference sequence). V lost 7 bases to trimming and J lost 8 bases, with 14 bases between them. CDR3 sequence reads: CSVGGLPGYTF. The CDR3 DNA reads TGCAGTGTCGGGGGCCTGCCCGGCTACACCTTC.

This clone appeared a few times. The CDR3 reads CSVEDSPDTEAFF. The CDR3 region has the DNA TGCAGCGTTGAAGATTCTCCAGACACTGAAGCTTTCTTT. The chain has TRBV29-1 and TRBJ1-1, with D unclear. The V gene lost 0 bases and the J gene lost 3 bases, with 8 bases spanning the gap. Per germline, CDR1 SQVTM and CDR2 ANQGSEA. This CDR3 is 13 amino acids long.

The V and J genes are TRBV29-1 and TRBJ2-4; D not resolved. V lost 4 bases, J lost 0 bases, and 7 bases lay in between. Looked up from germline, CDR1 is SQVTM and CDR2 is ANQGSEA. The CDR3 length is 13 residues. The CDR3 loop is CSVAGIAKNIQYF. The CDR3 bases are TGCAGCGTTGCTGGAATAGCCAAAAACATTCAGTACTTC.

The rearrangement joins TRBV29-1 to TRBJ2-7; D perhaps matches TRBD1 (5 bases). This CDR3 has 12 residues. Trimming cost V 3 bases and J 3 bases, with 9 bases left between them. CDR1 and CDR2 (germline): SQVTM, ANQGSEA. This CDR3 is CSVDETDYEQYF. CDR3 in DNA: TGCAGCGTTGATGAGACAGACTACGAGCAGTACTTC.

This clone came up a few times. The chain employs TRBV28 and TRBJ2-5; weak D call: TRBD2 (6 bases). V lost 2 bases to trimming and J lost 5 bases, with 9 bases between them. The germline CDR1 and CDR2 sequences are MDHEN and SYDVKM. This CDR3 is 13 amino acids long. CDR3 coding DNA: TGTGCCAGCAGTTTAACTAGCAGCGAGACCCAGTACTTC. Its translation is CASSLTSSETQYF.

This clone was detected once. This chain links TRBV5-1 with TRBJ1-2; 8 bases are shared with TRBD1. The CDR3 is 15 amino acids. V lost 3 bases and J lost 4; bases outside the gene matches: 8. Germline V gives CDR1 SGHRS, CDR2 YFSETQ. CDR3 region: CASSSLGQGIYGYTF. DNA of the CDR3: TGCGCCAGCAGCTCCCTAGGACAGGGTATCTATGGCTACACCTTC.

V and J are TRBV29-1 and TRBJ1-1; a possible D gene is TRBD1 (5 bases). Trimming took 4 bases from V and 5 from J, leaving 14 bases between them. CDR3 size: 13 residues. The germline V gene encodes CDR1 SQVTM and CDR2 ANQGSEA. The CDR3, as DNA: TGCAGCGTTGTAGGGGATCGAGCGACTGAAGCTTTCTTT. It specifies CSVVGDRATEAFF.

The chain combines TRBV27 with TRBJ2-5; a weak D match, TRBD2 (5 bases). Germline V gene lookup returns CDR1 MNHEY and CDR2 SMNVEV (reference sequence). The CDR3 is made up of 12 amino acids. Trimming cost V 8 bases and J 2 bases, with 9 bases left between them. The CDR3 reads CASSRGQETQYF. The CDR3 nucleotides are TGTGCCAGCTCCCGGGGACAAGAGACCCAGTACTTC.